The 12 T cell receptor beta chains in this list originate from one sample, sequenced in a study of T cell responses to AZD1222 COVID-19 vaccine. Sequenced by immunoSEQ multiplex PCR; TCRdb stores in-frame clones only, minus some. This table holds 150,000 to 200,000 clones, roughly 92% found once. The starting material was peripheral blood, obtained on day 0 of AZD1222 vaccination. These TCRs come from an adult in good health.

The V and J genes are TRBV30 and TRBJ1-2; possible D gene TRBD1, 5 bases. The V gene lost 1 base and the J gene lost 5 bases, with 14 bases spanning the gap. The CDR3 spans 14 residues. Germline loops: CDR1 GTSNPN, CDR2 SVGIG (reference sequence). CDR3 protein: CAWSDPRKGYGYTF. CDR3 sequence (DNA): TGTGCCTGGAGTGATCCACGGAAGGGGTATGGCTACACCTTC.

The chain combines TRBV7-2 with TRBJ1-3; D is possibly TRBD1 (5 bases). Looked up from germline, CDR1 is SGHTA and CDR2 is FQGNSA. V shed 11 bases and J shed 8 bases, with 19 bases lying between them. This CDR3 is built from 13 residues. The CDR3 sequence is CAAGGSIWDTIYF. The CDR3 DNA sequence: TGTGCCGCTGGGGGGTCCATTTGGGACACCATATATTTT. The full variable domain, its missing parts supplied by reference TRBV7-2 and TRBJ1-3, is GAGVSQSPSNKVTEKGKDVELRCDPISGHTALYWYRQSLGQGLEFLIYFQGNSAPDKSGLPSDRFSAERTGGSVSTLTIQRTQQEDSAVYLCAAGGSIWDTIYFGEGSWLTVV.

The rearrangement joins TRBV7-9 to TRBJ1-2, with unresolved D. Germline V gene data show CDR1 as SEHNR and CDR2 as FQNEAQ (reference sequence). Trimming removed 3 bases at V and 8 bases at J, with 13 bases between. This CDR3 is 13 amino acids long. The CDR3 DNA reads TGTGCCAGCAGCTTTTTGCAGTATGAGGGCTACACCTTC. This gives the protein CASSFLQYEGYTF.

This clone was found once. The rearrangement joins TRBV15 to TRBJ1-2, with D uncertain. Germline-derived CDR1 and CDR2 are LNHNV and YYDKDF (reference sequence). The V and J ends lost 1 base and 7 bases respectively, with 19 bases between them. This CDR3 spans 16 amino acids. In nucleotides, the CDR3 is TGTGCCACCAGCAGAGCTCAGGAATTCACAATACGTGGCTACACCTTC. As protein: CATSRAQEFTIRGYTF. The whole variable domain, filled in from reference TRBV15 and TRBJ1-2, reads DAMVIQNPRYQVTQFGKPVTLSCSQTLNHNVMYWYQQKSSQAPKLLFHYYDKDFNNEADTPDNFQSRRPNTSFCFLDIRSPGLGDTAMYLCATSRAQEFTIRGYTFGSGTRLTVV.

This chain links TRBV4-1 with TRBJ2-7; weak D call: TRBD1 (6 bases). The V end lost 4 bases, the J end lost 2 bases, and 9 bases lay between the germline ends. The CDR3 runs to 13 residues. Germline assignment: CDR1 MGHRA and CDR2 YSYEKL. In DNA, the CDR3 is TGCGCCAGCAGCCGAGGGACAACCTACGAGCAGTACTTC. This sequence encodes CASSRGTTYEQYF.

The chain carries TRBV28 and TRBJ1-1; possible D gene TRBD1, 5 bases. V was clipped by 6 bases and J by 5 bases, with 16 bases between them. CDR1 and CDR2 from the germline V gene are MDHEN and SYDVKM. The CDR3 loop spans 14 amino acids. The CDR3 bases are TGTGCCAGCAGGGCGATCGGGGGGGAGACTGAAGCTTTCTTT. Its translation is CASRAIGGETEAFF.

CDR3 region: CASSFGGGMITGELFF. The CDR3 nucleotides are TGTGCCAGCAGCTTCGGTGGGGGGATGATCACCGGGGAGCTGTTTTTT. J is TRBJ2-2 and V is TRBV7-2; TRBD2 is a possible D gene (6 bases). The CDR3 has 16 residues. With 3 bases removed from V and 4 bases from J, the gap between germline ends came to 15 bases. Germline loops: CDR1 SGHTA, CDR2 FQGNSA.

The chain employs TRBV5-5 and TRBJ2-3; possible D gene TRBD1, 5 bases. Germline V gives CDR1 SGHKS, CDR2 YYEKEE (reference sequence). This CDR3 region has 16 residues. The V end lost 5 bases, the J end lost 0 bases, and 16 bases lay between the germline ends. CDR3 sequence: CASSLRGILSTDTQYF. Here the CDR3 DNA reads TGTGCCAGCAGTTTAAGGGGTATTTTAAGCACAGATACGCAGTATTTT.

This sequence joins TRBV7-2 and TRBJ1-2; 10 bases align to TRBD1. Germline assignment: CDR1 SGHTA and CDR2 FQGNSA. The CDR3 length is 13 residues. The V gene end was trimmed by 11 bases and the J gene end by 5 bases; junction bases not matched to a gene: 8. This chain's CDR3 is CAGGRDRGYGYTF. The DNA of the CDR3 is TGTGCCGGAGGCCGGGACAGGGGATATGGCTACACCTTC.

V gene TRBV5-1 combines with J gene TRBJ2-2; the D call may be TRBD1 or TRBD2 (6 bases each). From germline, CDR1 is SGHRS and CDR2 YFSETQ. The CDR3 totals 16 residues. V lost 4 bases and J lost 5, with 18 bases in between. CDR3 sequence (DNA): TGCGCCAGCAGCCCGGGACACACGCGGGGTACCGGGGAGCTGTTTTTT. It codes for CASSPGHTRGTGELFF.

The chain combines TRBV4-1 with TRBJ2-1, with a tentative D call TRBD2 (6 bases). V was clipped by 4 bases and J by 2 bases, with 12 bases between them. Germline V CDR1 and CDR2: MGHRA, YSYEKL. This CDR3 has 15 amino acids. The CDR3 DNA sequence: TGCGCCAGCAGCCTGGGAGGTAACGCCTACAATGAGCAGTTCTTC. It encodes CASSLGGNAYNEQFF.

The rearrangement uses TRBV11-2 and TRBJ2-1; maybe TRBD2 (5 bases). The germline V gene has CDR1 SGHAT and CDR2 FQNNGV. There are 14 residues in the CDR3. Trimming took 5 bases from V and 3 from J, leaving 11 bases between them. CDR3 DNA: TGTGCCAGCAGCACCAGAGGGTACTACAATGAGCAGTTCTTC. It encodes CASSTRGYYNEQFF.